Included here is one TCR beta chain sequence, with context. This sample is part of a study of shared clonotypes between healthy human individuals. CDR3 length: 15 amino acids. Germline-derived CDR1 and CDR2 are MNHEY and SMNVEV (reference sequence). Germline trimming cut 5 bases from V and 7 bases from J; bases unmatched to any gene: 11. Profiling relied on immunoSEQ multiplex PCR, and the TCRdb table lists in-frame clones only, not all of them. The sample shows around 1.9 million clones, about 92% of them seen only once. Naive CD8 cells lacked CD45RO and underwent positive selection for CCR7, leaving out terminally differentiated effector memory CD45RA+ cells.

The material sequenced was naive CD8+ T cells from PBMCs. The clonotype comes from a man younger than 35 in good health. Some clones in this sample may be carry-over from other donors' samples. This chain joins TRBV27 and TRBJ1-2, with 9 bases matching TRBD1. The CDR3: CASSQTGGLGSGYTF. The CDR3, as DNA: TGTGCCAGCAGTCAGACAGGGGGGCTGGGGTCTGGCTACACCTTC.